These 8 T cell receptor beta chains share one sample of origin, sequenced in a study of OX40 agonist ivuxolimab in advanced cancers. The assay was immunoSEQ multiplex PCR, and TCRdb's table has in-frame clones only and misses some. The table has 90,000 to 100,000 clones, about four fifths seen once; the top ten hold about 1.6%. This specimen consisted of CD4+ or CD8+ T cells sorted from blood, obtained in a trial of the OX40 agonist ivuxolimab. The receptor source for this set is an adult with an advanced solid tumor such as melanoma, head and neck, liver or kidney cancer.

The chain couples TRBV5-4 to TRBJ1-2, with 8 bases lining up with TRBD1. Germline V lookup: CDR1 SGHNT, CDR2 YYREEE (reference sequence). Trimming took 4 bases from V and 2 from J; bases not matched to a gene: 7. The CDR3 spans 15 residues. Here the CDR3 DNA reads TGTGCCAGCAGCCCGTGGACAGGGACCAACTATGGCTACACCTTC. This codes for CASSPWTGTNYGYTF.

CDR3 residues: CASSPGLASDTQYF. DNA for the CDR3: TGTGCCAGCAGCCCGGGACTAGCGTCAGATACGCAGTATTTT. The chain has TRBV7-2 and TRBJ2-3, with 10 bases matching TRBD2. Germline values: CDR1 SGHTA, CDR2 FQGNSA. The CDR3 is made up of 14 amino acids. Unmatched junction bases numbered 3, after V lost 5 bases and J lost 4 bases.

This chain joins TRBV30 and TRBJ1-3, with D unresolved. There are 13 residues in the CDR3. V was pared by 1 base and J by 0 bases, with 4 bases between. The germline CDR1 and CDR2 sequences are GTSNPN and SVGIG (reference sequence). The CDR3 bases are TGTGCCTGGAGTGCTAACTCTGGAAACACCATATATTTT. Amino acids: CAWSANSGNTIYF.

The chain recombines TRBV28 with TRBJ1-2, with 8 bases lining up with TRBD1. In germline, CDR1 is MDHEN, CDR2 SYDVKM. CDR3 length: 13 residues. The junction had 4 bases not matched to a gene; V was cut back by 3 bases and J by 7 bases. CDR3 protein: CASSFRTGGGYTF. CDR3 sequence (DNA): TGTGCCAGCAGTTTCAGAACAGGGGGTGGCTACACCTTC.

This sequence joins TRBV4-3 and TRBJ1-4, with D possibly matching TRBD1 (5 bases). The CDR3 has 15 amino acids. Germline values: CDR1 LGHNA, CDR2 YSLEER. The ends were cut back, 1 base at V and 7 bases at J, with 13 bases in the middle. CDR3 protein: CASSQGGARVEKLFF. In nucleotides, the CDR3 is TGCGCCAGCAGCCAAGGCGGGGCGCGGGTTGAAAAACTGTTTTTT.

In its sample, this clone was seen a few times. The genes are TRBV7-2 and TRBJ2-7; tentatively, D is TRBD1 (6 bases). The CDR3 consists of 12 residues. From germline, CDR1 is SGHTA and CDR2 FQGNSA. The V end lost 4 bases, the J end lost 7 bases, and 11 bases lay between the germline ends. The CDR3 loop reads CASSSYREEQYF. The CDR3 DNA follows: TGTGCCAGCAGCTCGTACAGGGAGGAGCAGTACTTC.

This clone showed up just a few times. V and J are TRBV7-9 and TRBJ1-1; perhaps TRBD1 as D (6 bases). This CDR3 region has 14 residues. V was clipped by 6 bases and J by 5 bases, with 16 bases between them. CDR1 is SEHNR, CDR2 FQNEAQ, per germline (reference sequence). CDR3 bases: TGTGCCAGCAGGGAGACAGGAAGTTTGACTGAAGCTTTCTTT. Translation: CASRETGSLTEAFF.

The CDR3 reads CASSIGGGGVNQPQHF. In DNA form, the CDR3 reads TGTGCCAGTAGTATCGGGGGCGGTGGGGTTAATCAGCCCCAGCATTTT. The chain joins TRBV19 to TRBJ1-5, with a weak D call TRBD1 (6 bases). The CDR3 is made up of 16 amino acids. Trimming removed 3 bases at V and 4 bases at J, with 16 bases between. Germline lookup yields CDR1 LNHDA and CDR2 SQIVND (reference sequence).